This record looks at one TCR beta chain sequence and its context. What antigen it recognizes has not been identified. No base quality values were provided; no much bigger clone lies one nucleotide off. The sample's time point, from its label and the paper: 180 days after allo-HCT. Blood from recipients was drawn about 28 days before transplant and again at days 30, 100 and 180 after transplant. Nuclei Lysis Solution was used to extract genomic DNA from fresh or cryopreserved unfractionated peripheral blood mononuclear cells. This entry belongs to a study of T cell clonotyping in hematopoietic cell transplantation (dated by TCRdb to about 2021). Turning to the overall study: A total of around 140 blood samples were collected in the study from roughly 32 consecutive transplant recipients and their related donors. Recruitment of patients was conducted between 2015 and January 2017, and follow-up was continued until late 2020 or death. Broad study findings and their caveats: The sample size was limited and the cells went unsorted, which meant the CD4 and CD8 repertoire contributions could not be told apart. Donor and pretransplant recipient Inverse Simpson Index values predicted broader posttransplant TCR repertoire diversity. Recipient repertoires showed only a small fraction of overlap with donor repertoires, and over 95% appeared de novo at the given depth. Recipient TCR diversity fell after transplant, with pathologically expanded clonotypes rising progressively from day 30 to day 180.

The germline V gene (reference sequence) specifies LNHDA as CDR1 and SQIVND as CDR2. Trimming removed 7 bases from V and 3 bases from J, leaving 13 bases between the germline ends. CDR3 length: 13 amino acids, cysteine to phenylalanine. Only the CDR3 DNA stays, 39 bases, in frame from base 1. TCR beta CDR3 regions were amplified from genomic DNA with the immunoSEQ assay, a bias-controlled multiplex PCR using V- and J-specific primers. A second PCR step added a proprietary barcode and Illumina adapter sequences to the CDR3 amplicons. CDR3 libraries were sequenced on an Illumina MiSeq instrument. The source study handled its data this way. Export and quality control were done with immunoSEQ Analyzer 3.0, while downstream analyses used R Bioconductor and Immunarch. Only productive rearrangements in the normalized downsampled data set were used to calculate repertoire metrics. Clonotypes larger than 5 templates in the normalized cohort were defined as pathologically expanded. The Inverse Simpson Index served as the measure of repertoire diversity. To capture all clonotypes, the CMV-specificity analyses were run on the non-normalized data set. Here the immuneACCESS table is served through TCRdb, limited to in-frame sequences with V and J called. Missing clones are a known gap in these copies; in checked studies unresolved V genes cover under half, and the rest lacks a known reason. The DNA gave D and trimming, while V, J and clone size come from that table. This sample lists over 5,000 clones; 66% were detected once. Around 27% of the sample rests with the top ten.

The TCR sequence derives from a male patient aged 50 or older who had an allogeneic stem cell transplant from an unrelated donor, so the T cells may come from the graft donor. Some clones in this sample may be carry-over from other donors' samples. The chain uses TRBV19 and TRBJ2-7; the D segment cannot be called with confidence. This sample comprised PBMCs, obtained 180 days after allogeneic stem cell transplant. The DNA is TGTGCCAGTAATCCGTCAAAGGGCTACGAGCAGTACTTC. It is translated as CASNPSKGYEQYF.